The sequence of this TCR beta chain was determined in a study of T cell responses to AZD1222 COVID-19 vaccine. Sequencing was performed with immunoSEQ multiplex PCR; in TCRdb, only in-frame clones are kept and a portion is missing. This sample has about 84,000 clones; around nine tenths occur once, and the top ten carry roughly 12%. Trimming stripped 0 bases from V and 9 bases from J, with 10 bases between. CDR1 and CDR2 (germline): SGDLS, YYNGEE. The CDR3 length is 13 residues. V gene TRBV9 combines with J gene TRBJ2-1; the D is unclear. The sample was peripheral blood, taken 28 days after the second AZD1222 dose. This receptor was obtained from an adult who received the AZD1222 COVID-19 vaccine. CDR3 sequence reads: CASSVDSFFEQFF. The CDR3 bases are TGTGCCAGCAGCGTAGATTCGTTTTTTGAGCAGTTCTTC.